A selection of T cell receptor beta chains follows, all from one sample in a study of PD-L1 blockade in urothelial cancer. Profiling relied on immunoSEQ multiplex PCR, and the TCRdb table lists in-frame clones only, not all of them. The sample holds fewer than 25,000 clones, about 83% seen once. This material consisted of PBMCs, taken around atezolizumab (anti-PD-L1) treatment. Receptor source: a man aged 45-60 years with urothelial cancer. The CDR3 runs from the conserved cysteine through the conserved F or W. A D gene is named only where the DNA matches it firmly. The size entry is marked missing in some rows and otherwise reads once, few, many or a size class.

d_call: TRBD1; j_call: TRBJ2-3; v_call: TRBV5-5; clone_size: NA; cdr3_aa: CASSTGTGPTDTQYF; cdr3_nt: TGTGCCAGCAGCACCGGGACAGGGCCTACAGATACGCAGTATTTT
d_call: NA; j_call: TRBJ1-1; v_call: TRBV9; clone_size: NA; cdr3_aa: CASSVEGRGHTEAFF; cdr3_nt: TGTGCCAGCAGCGTAGAAGGGCGCGGGCACACTGAAGCTTTCTTT
d_call: NA; j_call: TRBJ2-2; v_call: TRBV19; clone_size: NA; cdr3_aa: CASSIRRAAGELFF; cdr3_nt: TGTGCCAGTAGTATCAGGAGGGCGGCCGGGGAGCTGTTTTTT
d_call: TRBD1; j_call: TRBJ2-7; v_call: TRBV7-8; clone_size: NA; cdr3_aa: CASSLGTGQGNEQYF; cdr3_nt: TGTGCCAGCAGCTTAGGGACAGGGCAGGGTAACGAGCAGTACTTC
d_call: NA; j_call: TRBJ1-3; v_call: TRBV9; clone_size: NA; cdr3_aa: CASSEGVLDTIYF; cdr3_nt: TGTGCCAGCAGCGAAGGAGTTCTGGACACCATATATTTT
d_call: TRBD1; j_call: TRBJ1-1; v_call: TRBV18; clone_size: NA; cdr3_aa: CASSPWTGVSTEAFF; cdr3_nt: TGTGCCAGCTCCCCTTGGACAGGGGTCAGCACTGAAGCTTTCTTT
d_call: NA; j_call: TRBJ1-2; v_call: TRBV21-1; clone_size: NA; cdr3_aa: CASSKAAGNYGYTF; cdr3_nt: TGTGCCAGCAGCAAAGCAGCGGGTAACTATGGCTACACCTTC
d_call: NA; j_call: TRBJ1-1; v_call: TRBV29-1; clone_size: few; cdr3_aa: CSVGDRKNTEAFF; cdr3_nt: TGCAGCGTTGGTGACAGAAAGAACACTGAAGCTTTCTTT
d_call: TRBD2; j_call: TRBJ2-2; v_call: TRBV5-4; clone_size: NA; cdr3_aa: CASSETSRIGTGELFF; cdr3_nt: TGTGCCAGCAGCGAGACTAGCAGAATAGGCACCGGGGAGCTGTTTTTT
d_call: TRBD2; j_call: TRBJ2-5; v_call: TRBV5-6; clone_size: NA; cdr3_aa: CASNGLAGGQETQYF; cdr3_nt: TGTGCCAGCAACGGACTAGCGGGGGGACAAGAGACCCAGTACTTC
d_call: TRBD1; j_call: TRBJ1-1; v_call: TRBV6-5; clone_size: NA; cdr3_aa: CASSLQGADTEAFF; cdr3_nt: TGTGCCAGCAGCCTTCAGGGGGCGGACACTGAAGCTTTCTTT
d_call: TRBD1; j_call: TRBJ1-4; v_call: TRBV7-9; clone_size: few; cdr3_aa: CASSLWTGDEKLFF; cdr3_nt: TGTGCCAGCAGCTTATGGACAGGGGATGAAAAACTGTTTTTT
d_call: NA; j_call: TRBJ2-1; v_call: TRBV10-3; clone_size: NA; cdr3_aa: CAISDGGRASSYNEQFF; cdr3_nt: TGTGCCATCAGTGATGGGGGCAGGGCGAGCTCCTACAATGAGCAGTTCTTC
d_call: NA; j_call: TRBJ2-4; v_call: TRBV10-2; clone_size: NA; cdr3_aa: CASRDQGGRDIQYF; cdr3_nt: TGCGCCAGCAGGGACCAGGGAGGACGGGACATTCAGTACTTC
d_call: NA; j_call: TRBJ1-2; v_call: TRBV7-2; clone_size: NA; cdr3_aa: CASSITPGRGYTF; cdr3_nt: TGTGCCAGCAGCATCACCCCGGGGAGGGGCTACACCTTC
d_call: NA; j_call: TRBJ2-1; v_call: TRBV7-6; clone_size: NA; cdr3_aa: CASSVDGTYNEQFF; cdr3_nt: TGTGCCAGCAGCGTAGACGGTACTTACAATGAGCAGTTCTTC
d_call: TRBD2; j_call: TRBJ2-4; v_call: TRBV5-1; clone_size: NA; cdr3_aa: CASSYGGGQNIQYF; cdr3_nt: TGCGCCAGCAGCTACGGCGGGGGGCAAAACATTCAGTACTTC
d_call: NA; j_call: TRBJ1-3; v_call: TRBV18; clone_size: few; cdr3_aa: CASSREAGSSGNTIYF; cdr3_nt: TGTGCCAGCTCCCGGGAAGCGGGAAGCTCTGGAAACACCATATATTTT
d_call: NA; j_call: TRBJ2-1; v_call: TRBV6-6; clone_size: NA; cdr3_aa: CASIKSGTRGSNEQFF; cdr3_nt: TGTGCCAGCATAAAGTCGGGAACCCGGGGTTCCAATGAGCAGTTCTTC
d_call: NA; j_call: TRBJ2-4; v_call: TRBV5-1; clone_size: NA; cdr3_aa: CASSLAVSPKIQYF; cdr3_nt: TGCGCCAGCAGCTTGGCGGTATCACCTAAGATTCAGTACTTC
d_call: NA; j_call: TRBJ2-3; v_call: TRBV6-1; clone_size: few; cdr3_aa: CASSELQGGTDTQYF; cdr3_nt: TGTGCCAGCAGTGAATTACAGGGGGGGACAGATACGCAGTATTTT
d_call: TRBD2; j_call: TRBJ2-3; v_call: TRBV19; clone_size: NA; cdr3_aa: CASSLGLADTQYF; cdr3_nt: TGTGCCAGTAGTTTAGGACTAGCTGATACGCAGTATTTT
d_call: TRBD1; j_call: TRBJ2-2; v_call: TRBV2; clone_size: once; cdr3_aa: CASSKDRGRSGELFF; cdr3_nt: TGTGCCAGCAGTAAGGACAGGGGGCGTTCCGGGGAGCTGTTTTTT
d_call: NA; j_call: TRBJ2-5; v_call: TRBV5-1; clone_size: NA; cdr3_aa: CASSYGSREETQYF; cdr3_nt: TGCGCCAGCAGCTATGGCTCCCGGGAAGAGACCCAGTACTTC
d_call: NA; j_call: TRBJ2-3; v_call: TRBV30; clone_size: NA; cdr3_aa: CAHLEGGGGADTQYF; cdr3_nt: TGTGCCCATCTGGAGGGGGGGGGAGGCGCAGATACGCAGTATTTT
d_call: NA; j_call: TRBJ2-5; v_call: TRBV7-6; clone_size: NA; cdr3_aa: CASGGETQYF; cdr3_nt: TGTGCCAGCGGGGGGGAGACCCAGTACTTC
d_call: NA; j_call: TRBJ2-5; v_call: TRBV5-6; clone_size: NA; cdr3_aa: CASSLSGAETQYF; cdr3_nt: TGTGCCAGCAGCTTGAGTGGGGCAGAGACCCAGTACTTC
d_call: TRBD1; j_call: TRBJ1-5; v_call: TRBV30; clone_size: NA; cdr3_aa: CACSDRGNQPQHF; cdr3_nt: TGTGCCTGCTCGGACAGGGGAAATCAGCCCCAGCATTTT
d_call: NA; j_call: TRBJ2-5; v_call: TRBV5-1; clone_size: NA; cdr3_aa: CASSLGQQGQTQYF; cdr3_nt: TGCGCCAGCAGCTTGGGACAGCAGGGCCAGACCCAGTACTTC
d_call: NA; j_call: TRBJ1-6; v_call: TRBV18; clone_size: NA; cdr3_aa: CATRPGHPPLHF; cdr3_nt: TGTGCCACCCGCCCGGGACATCCACCCCTCCACTTT
d_call: TRBD1; j_call: TRBJ2-1; v_call: TRBV5-1; clone_size: NA; cdr3_aa: CASSLKQGRHNEQFF; cdr3_nt: TGCGCCAGCAGCCTGAAACAGGGGCGGCACAATGAGCAGTTCTTC
d_call: NA; j_call: TRBJ2-2; v_call: TRBV15; clone_size: NA; cdr3_aa: CATSIRGTTGELFF; cdr3_nt: TGTGCCACCAGCATCCGGGGTACCACCGGGGAGCTGTTTTTT
d_call: TRBD2; j_call: TRBJ2-1; v_call: TRBV11-2; clone_size: NA; cdr3_aa: CASSLRVGLAGFDYNEQFF; cdr3_nt: TGTGCCAGCAGCTTGCGCGTGGGACTAGCGGGATTTGACTACAATGAGCAGTTCTTC
d_call: NA; j_call: TRBJ2-1; v_call: TRBV7-9; clone_size: medium-sized; cdr3_aa: CASSKREQFF; cdr3_nt: TGTGCCAGCAGCAAGCGTGAGCAGTTCTTC
d_call: NA; j_call: TRBJ2-5; v_call: TRBV10-2; clone_size: NA; cdr3_aa: CASSEFGTQYQETQYF; cdr3_nt: TGCGCCAGCAGTGAGTTCGGGACTCAGTACCAAGAGACCCAGTACTTC
d_call: TRBD1; j_call: TRBJ1-5; v_call: TRBV28; clone_size: few; cdr3_aa: CASSGTGANQPQHF; cdr3_nt: TGTGCCAGCAGTGGGACAGGGGCCAATCAGCCCCAGCATTTT
d_call: TRBD1; j_call: TRBJ1-1; v_call: TRBV5-8; clone_size: NA; cdr3_aa: CASSSPRTGNTEAFF; cdr3_nt: TGTGCCAGCAGCTCCCCCAGGACAGGGAACACTGAAGCTTTCTTT
d_call: TRBD2; j_call: TRBJ2-7; v_call: TRBV9; clone_size: NA; cdr3_aa: CASSVLAEGKGEQYF; cdr3_nt: TGTGCCAGCAGCGTCCTAGCGGAGGGGAAGGGCGAGCAGTACTTC
d_call: TRBD1; j_call: TRBJ1-1; v_call: TRBV6-1; clone_size: NA; cdr3_aa: CASRWTGNTEAFF; cdr3_nt: TGTGCCAGCAGGTGGACAGGGAACACTGAAGCTTTCTTT
d_call: TRBD2; j_call: TRBJ2-1; v_call: TRBV14; clone_size: few; cdr3_aa: CASSTRTSGSRNEQFF; cdr3_nt: TGTGCCAGCAGCACAAGGACTAGCGGGAGTCGCAATGAGCAGTTCTTC
d_call: NA; j_call: TRBJ1-2; v_call: TRBV4-2; clone_size: few; cdr3_aa: CASSQDLTGINYGYTF; cdr3_nt: TGTGCCAGCAGCCAAGATCTAACAGGGATTAACTATGGCTACACCTTC
d_call: NA; j_call: TRBJ2-5; v_call: TRBV19; clone_size: NA; cdr3_aa: CASSETGHQETQYF; cdr3_nt: TGTGCCAGTAGTGAGACAGGTCATCAAGAGACCCAGTACTTC
d_call: NA; j_call: TRBJ1-1; v_call: TRBV28; clone_size: medium-sized; cdr3_aa: CASSFQGLSTEAFF; cdr3_nt: TGTGCCAGCAGTTTCCAGGGGTTGAGCACTGAAGCTTTCTTT